The rows below give T cell receptor beta chains drawn from one sample of a study of T cells in Graves' hyperthyroidism and ophthalmopathy. Each CDR3 protein gets one entry after TCRdb re-called the multiplex PCR reads with MiXCR. This sample has 40,000 to 60,000 distinct CDR3 sequences, with 48% found just once. Sequencing used blood. All receptors derive from a woman aged 45-59 years with Graves' ophthalmopathy. Each CDR3 is given with its conserved first and last residue. Each record gives: clone size, V gene, D gene, J gene, CDR3 DNA, CDR3 protein. The D gene is left open where the match is weak. For some rows the clone size is stated as once, few or many, or as a class when expanded; others skip it.

clone_size: few; v_call: TRBV7-2; d_call: TRBD1; j_call: TRBJ2-1; cdr3_nt: TGTGCCAGCACCCCGACAGGGGGATCCTACAATGAGCAGTTCTTC; cdr3_aa: CASTPTGGSYNEQFF
clone_size: -; v_call: TRBV7-9; d_call: TRBD1; j_call: TRBJ1-1; cdr3_nt: TGTGCCAGCAGCTTGGGGACAGGGAACACTGAAGCTTTCTTT; cdr3_aa: CASSLGTGNTEAFF
clone_size: many; v_call: TRBV6-4; d_call: -; j_call: TRBJ2-3; cdr3_nt: TGTGCCAGCAGTGACTCGGTCTCAGGCACAGATACGCAGTATTTT; cdr3_aa: CASSDSVSGTDTQYF
clone_size: -; v_call: TRBV10-2; d_call: -; j_call: TRBJ1-1; cdr3_nt: TGCGCCAGCAGCCCAAACCGACCGGGGAGCACTGAAGCTTTCTTT; cdr3_aa: CASSPNRPGSTEAFF
clone_size: -; v_call: TRBV15; d_call: -; j_call: TRBJ2-2; cdr3_nt: TGTGCCACCAGCAAGGACGGGTCAACCGGGGAGCTGTTTTTT; cdr3_aa: CATSKDGSTGELFF
clone_size: many; v_call: TRBV6-1; d_call: TRBD1; j_call: TRBJ1-2; cdr3_nt: TGTGCCAGCAGACCTGACAGGGGCTATGGCTACACCTTC; cdr3_aa: CASRPDRGYGYTF
clone_size: once; v_call: TRBV19; d_call: -; j_call: TRBJ2-3; cdr3_nt: TGTGCCAGTAGTAACCTCGGACAGTCAACAGATACGCAGTATTTT; cdr3_aa: CASSNLGQSTDTQYF
clone_size: once; v_call: TRBV19; d_call: TRBD1; j_call: TRBJ1-6; cdr3_nt: TGTGCCGGTAGAAGAGGACAGGATAATTCACCCCTCCACTTC; cdr3_aa: CAGRRGQDNSPLHF
clone_size: few; v_call: TRBV10-3; d_call: -; j_call: TRBJ1-1; cdr3_nt: TGTGCCATCAGTGAGTCTCAGACGACGAACACTGAAGCTTTCTTT; cdr3_aa: CAISESQTTNTEAFF
clone_size: many; v_call: TRBV6-1; d_call: -; j_call: TRBJ1-5; cdr3_nt: TGTGCCAGCAGTAGCCAACAGGTCCGGGGTCAGCCCCAGCATTTT; cdr3_aa: CASSSQQVRGQPQHF
clone_size: -; v_call: TRBV5-1; d_call: -; j_call: TRBJ1-1; cdr3_nt: TGCGCCAGCAGCTTGGGACAGCATACTAATGAAGCTTTCTTT; cdr3_aa: CASSLGQHTNEAFF
clone_size: medium-sized; v_call: TRBV2; d_call: -; j_call: TRBJ2-5; cdr3_nt: TGTGCCAGCGGCGAAGAAGAGACCCAGTACTTC; cdr3_aa: CASGEEETQYF
clone_size: medium-sized; v_call: TRBV29-1; d_call: TRBD1; j_call: TRBJ2-1; cdr3_nt: TGCAGCGTTGAGGCAGGGGGCACGAATGAGCAGTTCTTC; cdr3_aa: CSVEAGGTNEQFF
clone_size: -; v_call: TRBV9; d_call: -; j_call: TRBJ2-5; cdr3_nt: TGTGCCAGCAGCGTAGACTCCGGGGCCCAGTACTTC; cdr3_aa: CASSVDSGAQYF
clone_size: -; v_call: TRBV12-3/TRBV12-4; d_call: -; j_call: TRBJ1-2; cdr3_nt: TGTGCCAGCAGTAGGGTTGGGGCTGACACCTTC; cdr3_aa: CASSRVGADTF
clone_size: -; v_call: TRBV10-3; d_call: TRBD1; j_call: TRBJ1-2; cdr3_nt: TGTGCCATCAGTGAGTCTCGACAGGGGATCAGCTATGGCTACACCTTC; cdr3_aa: CAISESRQGISYGYTF